These T cell receptor beta chains were read from a single sample in a study of cytomegalovirus exposure and HLA in healthy donors. The repertoire was sequenced with immunoSEQ multiplex PCR; TCRdb's copy has only in-frame clones and lacks some. The table shows fewer than 90,000 clones, with 90% to 96% occurring only once. Sequenced sample: PBMCs. The source of these receptors is a man between 18 and 29 years old in good health and CMV-seropositive. CDR3s include the opening cysteine and the closing phenylalanine or tryptophan. Fields, in order: CDR3 DNA, CDR3 protein, clone size, J gene, CDR3 length, V gene, D gene. A D gene is named only where the DNA matches it firmly. Some rows mark clone size as missing; the rest say once, few, many or name a class of expanded clone.

TGCGCCAGCAGCTCGGACAGGGGAATGAACACTGAAGCTTTCTTT | CASSSDRGMNTEAFF | - | TRBJ1-1 | 15 | TRBV5-1 | TRBD1
TGCGCCAGCAGCTTGAGGCAGGGCGAGCAGTACTTC | CASSLRQGEQYF | - | TRBJ2-7 | 12 | TRBV5-1 | -
TGTGCCATCAGTGAGTCCGGACAGGGGGCAATTCAGCCCCAGCATTTT | CAISESGQGAIQPQHF | - | TRBJ1-5 | 16 | TRBV10-3 | TRBD1
TGTGCCAGCAGCCCAACGTGGGGGCGGAGGACCTACGAGCAGTACTTC | CASSPTWGRRTYEQYF | - | TRBJ2-7 | 16 | TRBV7-9 | -
TGTGCCAGCAGCCCCCCGGAAAGGGTTGGGAGGAATACGCAGTATTTT | CASSPPERVGRNTQYF | - | TRBJ2-3 | 16 | TRBV7-2 | -
TGTGCCAGCATAGTCACTGAAGCTTTCTTT | CASIVTEAFF | - | TRBJ1-1 | 10 | TRBV2 | -
TGTGCCAGCAGCTCCGGAGACCCCTTCCAAGAGACCCAGTACTTC | CASSSGDPFQETQYF | - | TRBJ2-5 | 15 | TRBV5-5 | -
TGTGCCAGCAGCGCGGACTCAATCGCGGGAAACACCATATATTTT | CASSADSIAGNTIYF | - | TRBJ1-3 | 15 | TRBV9 | -
TGTGCCAGCAGCCCATTCCTTAGCGGGAGGAAATACGAGCAGTACTTC | CASSPFLSGRKYEQYF | - | TRBJ2-7 | 16 | TRBV11-3 | TRBD2
TGTGCCAGCAGCTTGGGCCTACTAGCGTTAGGGAATGAGCAGTTCTTC | CASSLGLLALGNEQFF | - | TRBJ2-1 | 16 | TRBV5-4 | TRBD2
TGTGCCAGCACGACAGGGGGAACCATGAACACTGAAGCTTTCTTT | CASTTGGTMNTEAFF | - | TRBJ1-1 | 15 | TRBV6-1 | TRBD1
TGTGCCAGCAGCCCCAGGGAAAGCAATCAGCCCCAGCATTTT | CASSPRESNQPQHF | - | TRBJ1-5 | 14 | TRBV27 | -
TGTGCCAGCAGCACGGGACTAGCACCCTACGAGCAGTACTTC | CASSTGLAPYEQYF | - | TRBJ2-7 | 14 | TRBV7-6 | TRBD2
TGCAGCGTTGCCCACCTCGCAGGGGCTGGAAACACCATATATTTT | CSVAHLAGAGNTIYF | - | TRBJ1-3 | 15 | TRBV29-1 | -
TGTGCCAGCAGTTCCAGTTTGCGCAATCAGCCCCAGCATTTT | CASSSSLRNQPQHF | - | TRBJ1-5 | 14 | TRBV6-5 | -
TGTGCCATCAGCCTGACAGGGGTAAGCGAGCAGTACTTC | CAISLTGVSEQYF | - | TRBJ2-7 | 13 | TRBV10-3 | TRBD1
TGTGCCAGCACCGGGGTTTATAGCAATCAGCCCCAGCATTTT | CASTGVYSNQPQHF | - | TRBJ1-5 | 14 | TRBV2 | -
TGCGCCAGCAGCCAAATCGGGGTGAATGAGCAGTTCTTC | CASSQIGVNEQFF | - | TRBJ2-1 | 13 | TRBV4-1 | -
TGCGCCAGCAGTTGGACAGGAAGCACTGAAGCTTTCTTT | CASSWTGSTEAFF | - | TRBJ1-1 | 13 | TRBV5-1 | TRBD1
TGTGCCAGCAGTTTAGAACAGGGTACCTACAATGAGCAGTTCTTC | CASSLEQGTYNEQFF | once | TRBJ2-1 | 15 | TRBV27 | -
TGTGCCAGCTCACCATTTTCAGGGGACAGTTACAATGAGCAGTTCTTC | CASSPFSGDSYNEQFF | once | TRBJ2-1 | 16 | TRBV18 | TRBD1
TGTGCCACCAGCAGAGATGGGCTGAACACTGAAGCTTTCTTT | CATSRDGLNTEAFF | - | TRBJ1-1 | 14 | TRBV15 | -